This T cell receptor beta chain was recorded in a study of response to subunit inactivated influenza vaccine. Study-wide points: The authors proposed limited new T cell recruitment per seasonal influenza vaccination.

V was trimmed by 1 base and J by 9 bases, leaving 13 bases between them. Per the germline V gene, CDR1 is SEHNR and CDR2 is FQNEAQ (reference sequence). The CDR3 contains 14 residues. TCRdb re-called the RT-PCR reads through MiXCR, storing one row per CDR3 protein. The table records 450,000 to 600,000 distinct CDR3 sequences, approximately 7.3% of them present only once. Points on this clonotype: Its antigen is still unknown.

V usage is TRBV7-9 and J usage is TRBJ2-1; TRBD2 is a possible D gene (5 bases). This TCR was sampled from a man between 50 and 70 years old who received an inactivated influenza vaccine. The starting material was PBMCs from blood, obtained about 24 months after vaccination. The CDR3 spells CASSLEPRTSEQFF. The CDR3 DNA follows: TGTGCCAGCAGCTTAGAGCCCCGTACTAGTGAGCAGTTCTTC.